These 10 T cell receptor beta chains were all obtained from the same sample, sequenced in a study of long-term antiretroviral therapy in people with HIV (dated by TCRdb to the early 2020s). The immunoSEQ hsTCRB v3.0 assay was used at survey level resolution for TRB variable region sequencing. The immuneACCESS repertoire file appears here via TCRdb, limited to in-frame rearrangements. These files lack a portion of the clones; in checked studies, under half of the deficit traces to unresolved V genes, and the cause of the others is not known. The sample table lists over 25,000 clones, approximately 93% of them with a count of one. The biggest ten clones account for over 9% of the sample. Sequenced here: unsorted PBMCs, sampled 6.2 years after starting antiretroviral therapy. These receptors all come from a middle-aged man with HIV.

This clone has only one observation. This chain joins TRBV6-1 and TRBJ2-7; 8 nucleotides match TRBD1. The V segment lost 5 bases and the J segment 5 bases; nucleotides outside the gene matches: 11. The germline gives CDR1 MNHNS, CDR2 SASEGT. The CDR3 spans 15 residues. In nucleotides, the CDR3 is TGTGCCAGCAGTAAAACCAGGGACAGGCAGGACGAGCAGTACTTC. It is translated as CASSKTRDRQDEQYF.

This clone was detected once. The chain has TRBV11-2 and TRBJ1-5; no definite D call. The CDR3 runs 15 residues. V lost 2 bases and J 2 bases, leaving 10 bases between the germline ends. The V gene's germline CDR1 is SGHAT and CDR2 FQNNGV. The CDR3 coding sequence is TGTGCCAGCAGCTTAACTGACGGAGGCAATCAGCCCCAGCATTTT. It specifies CASSLTDGGNQPQHF.

The V gene is TRBV27, the J gene TRBJ2-3; 7 bases align to TRBD1. V dropped 5 bases and J dropped 5; count of bases not matched to a gene: 4. The CDR3 covers 13 residues. Germline V lookup: CDR1 MNHEY, CDR2 SMNVEV (reference sequence). CDR3 sequence (DNA): TGTGCCAGCAGTCGTACAGGGGTAGATACGCAGTATTTT. It is translated as CASSRTGVDTQYF.

The rearrangement uses TRBV2 and TRBJ1-2, with D hard to call. There are 14 residues in the CDR3. Germline V gene lookup returns CDR1 SNHLY and CDR2 FYNNEI. The V end lost 7 bases, the J end lost 5 bases, and 17 bases lay between the germline ends. The CDR3 DNA reads as TGTGCCAGCATTCCCCAAGGTTACCAGTATGGCTACACCTTC. This gives the protein CASIPQGYQYGYTF. The whole variable domain, remainder taken from reference TRBV2 and TRBJ1-2, is EPEVTQTPSHQVTQMGQEVILRCVPISNHLYFYWYRQILGQKVEFLVSFYNNEISEKSEIFDDQFSVERPDGSNFTLKIRSTKLEDSAMYFCASIPQGYQYGYTFGSGTRLTVV.

The rearrangement joins TRBV4-2 to TRBJ1-4; TRBD1 agrees at 10 bases. CDR1 is LGHNA and CDR2 is YNFKEQ in the germline V gene. The CDR3 is made up of 18 amino acids. V was clipped by 0 bases and J by 8 bases; unmatched bases: 12. This CDR3 reads CASSQDQDRGRVREKLFF. CDR3 nucleotides: TGTGCCAGCAGCCAAGATCAAGACAGGGGGCGGGTGAGGGAAAAACTGTTTTTT.

The chain carries TRBV11-2 and TRBJ1-2, with no clear D. The V end lost 5 bases, the J end lost 4 bases, and 14 bases lay between the germline ends. There are 14 residues in the CDR3. Germline V gene lookup returns CDR1 SGHAT and CDR2 FQNNGV. CDR3 nucleotide sequence: TGTGCCAGCAGCCCCACTCTAGGAGGCTATGGCTACACCTTC. It is translated as CASSPTLGGYGYTF.

The chain has TRBV7-8 and TRBJ2-2, with TRBD2 matching over 9 bases. The CDR3 contains 15 residues. Germline loops: CDR1 SGHVS, CDR2 FQNEAQ. Germline trimming cut 3 bases from V and 6 bases from J; bases unmatched to any gene: 5. The CDR3 here is CASSFWTSAAGELFF. CDR3 nucleotides: TGTGCCAGCAGCTTCTGGACTAGCGCGGCCGGGGAGCTGTTTTTT. Full variable domain (missing parts from reference TRBV7-8 and TRBJ2-2): GAGVSQSPRYKVAKRGQDVALRCDPISGHVSLFWYQQALGQGPEFLTYFQNEAQLDKSGLPSDRFFAERPEGSVSTLKIQRTQQEDSAVYLCASSFWTSAAGELFFGEGSRLTVL.

Only one count was recorded for this clone. The V call is TRBV6-1, the J call TRBJ1-1; maybe TRBD1 (6 bases). This CDR3 has 14 residues. CDR1 is MNHNS, CDR2 SASEGT, per germline. The V end lost 10 bases, the J end lost 1 base, and 16 bases lay between the germline ends. CDR3 nucleotide sequence: TGTGCCATCTCCCCACAGGGCGGGAACACTGAAGCTTTCTTT. Amino acid sequence: CAISPQGGNTEAFF.

This chain uses TRBV29-1 with TRBJ2-7; D is undetermined. CDR3 length: 12 residues. Trimming took off 0 bases at V and 3 bases at J, with 6 bases between the two ends. The germline gives CDR1 SQVTM, CDR2 ANQGSEA. CDR3 amino acids: CSVEDTFYEQYF. The CDR3 coding sequence is TGCAGCGTTGAAGACACCTTCTACGAGCAGTACTTC.

About this clone itself: Compared with germline, one end of the junction differs, possibly owing to a read error. V is TRBV10-3 and J is TRBJ2-6; 9 bases align to TRBD1. Germline CDR1 reads ENHRY; CDR2 reads SYGVKD. CDR3 length equals 16 residues. This chain's CDR3 is CASLGTGKPGTNVLTF. The CDR3 DNA follows: TGTGCCAGCTTAGGGACAGGGAAGCCTGGGACCAACGTCCTGACTTTC.